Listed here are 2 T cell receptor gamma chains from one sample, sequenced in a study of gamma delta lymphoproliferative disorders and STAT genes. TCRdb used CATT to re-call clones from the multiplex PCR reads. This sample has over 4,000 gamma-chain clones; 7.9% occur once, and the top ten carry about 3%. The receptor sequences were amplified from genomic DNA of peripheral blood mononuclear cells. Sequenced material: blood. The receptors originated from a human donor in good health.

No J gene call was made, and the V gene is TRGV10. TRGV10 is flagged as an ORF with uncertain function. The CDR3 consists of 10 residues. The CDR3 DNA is TGTGCTGCGTGGGATTTTAATATCCTCTTT. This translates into CAAWDFNILF.

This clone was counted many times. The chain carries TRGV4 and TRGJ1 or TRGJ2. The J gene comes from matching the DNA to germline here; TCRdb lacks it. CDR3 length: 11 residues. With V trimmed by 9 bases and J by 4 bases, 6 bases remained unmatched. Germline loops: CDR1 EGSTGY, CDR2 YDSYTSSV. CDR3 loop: CATPLYYKKLF. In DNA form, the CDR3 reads TGTGCCACCCCCCTGTATTATAAGAAACTCTTT.